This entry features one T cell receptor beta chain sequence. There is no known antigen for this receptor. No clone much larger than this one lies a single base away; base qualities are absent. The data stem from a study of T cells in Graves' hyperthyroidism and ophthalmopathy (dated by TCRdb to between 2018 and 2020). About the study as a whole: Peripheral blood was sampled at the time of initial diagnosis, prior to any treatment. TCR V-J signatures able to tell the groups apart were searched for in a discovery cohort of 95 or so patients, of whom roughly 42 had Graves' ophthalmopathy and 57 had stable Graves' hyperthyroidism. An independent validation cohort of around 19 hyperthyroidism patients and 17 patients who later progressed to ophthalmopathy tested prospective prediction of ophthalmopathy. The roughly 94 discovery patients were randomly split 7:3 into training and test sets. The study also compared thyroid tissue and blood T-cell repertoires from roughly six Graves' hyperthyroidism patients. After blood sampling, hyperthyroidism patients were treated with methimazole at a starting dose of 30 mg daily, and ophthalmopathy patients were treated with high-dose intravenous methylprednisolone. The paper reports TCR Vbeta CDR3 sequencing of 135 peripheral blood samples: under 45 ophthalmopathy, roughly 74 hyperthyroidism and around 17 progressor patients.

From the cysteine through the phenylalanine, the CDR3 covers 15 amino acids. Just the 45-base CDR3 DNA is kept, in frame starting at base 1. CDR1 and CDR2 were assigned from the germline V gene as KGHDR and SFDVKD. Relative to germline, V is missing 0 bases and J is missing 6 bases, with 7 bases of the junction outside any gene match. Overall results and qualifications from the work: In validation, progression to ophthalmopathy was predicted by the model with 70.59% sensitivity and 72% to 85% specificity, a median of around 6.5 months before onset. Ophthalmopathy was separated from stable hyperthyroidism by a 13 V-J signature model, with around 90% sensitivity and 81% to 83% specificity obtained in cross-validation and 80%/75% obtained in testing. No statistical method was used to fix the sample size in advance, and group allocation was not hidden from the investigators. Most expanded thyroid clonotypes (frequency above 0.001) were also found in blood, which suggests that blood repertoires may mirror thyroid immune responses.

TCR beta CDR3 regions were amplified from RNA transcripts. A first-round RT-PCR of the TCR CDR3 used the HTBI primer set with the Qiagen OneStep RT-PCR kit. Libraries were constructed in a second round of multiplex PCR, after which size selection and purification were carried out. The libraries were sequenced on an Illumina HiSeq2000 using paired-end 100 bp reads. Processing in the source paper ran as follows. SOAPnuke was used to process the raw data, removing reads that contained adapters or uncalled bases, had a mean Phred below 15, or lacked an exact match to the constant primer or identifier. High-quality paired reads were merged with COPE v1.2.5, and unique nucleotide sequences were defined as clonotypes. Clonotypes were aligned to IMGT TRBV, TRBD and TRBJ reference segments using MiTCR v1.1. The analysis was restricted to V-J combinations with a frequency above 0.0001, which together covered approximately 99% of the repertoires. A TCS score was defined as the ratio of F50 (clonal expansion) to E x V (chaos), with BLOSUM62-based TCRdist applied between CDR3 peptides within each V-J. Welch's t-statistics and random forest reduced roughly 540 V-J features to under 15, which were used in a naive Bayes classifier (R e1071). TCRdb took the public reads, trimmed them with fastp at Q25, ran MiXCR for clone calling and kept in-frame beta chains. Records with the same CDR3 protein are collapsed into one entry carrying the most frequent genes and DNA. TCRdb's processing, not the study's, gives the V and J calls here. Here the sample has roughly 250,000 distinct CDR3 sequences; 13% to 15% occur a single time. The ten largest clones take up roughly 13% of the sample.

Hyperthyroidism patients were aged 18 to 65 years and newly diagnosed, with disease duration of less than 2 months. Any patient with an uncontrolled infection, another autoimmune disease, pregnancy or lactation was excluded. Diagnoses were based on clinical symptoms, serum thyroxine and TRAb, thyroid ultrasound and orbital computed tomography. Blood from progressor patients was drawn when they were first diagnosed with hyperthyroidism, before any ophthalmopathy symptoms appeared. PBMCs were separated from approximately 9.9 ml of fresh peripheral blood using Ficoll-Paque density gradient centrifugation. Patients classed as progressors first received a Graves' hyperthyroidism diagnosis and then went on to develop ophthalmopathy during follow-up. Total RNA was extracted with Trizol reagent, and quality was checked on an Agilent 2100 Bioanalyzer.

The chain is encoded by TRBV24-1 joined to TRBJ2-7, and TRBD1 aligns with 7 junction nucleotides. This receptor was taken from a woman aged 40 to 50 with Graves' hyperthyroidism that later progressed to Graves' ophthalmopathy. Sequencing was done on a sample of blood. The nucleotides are TGTGCCACCAGTGATTTGGGGACAGATTCATCCGAGCAGTACTTC. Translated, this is CATSDLGTDSSEQYF.